One sample yielded the 31 T cell receptor beta chains listed below, sequenced in a study of post-analysis software for immune sequencing data. Study outcomes and limitations: The study found TRBV5-6, TRBV5-1 and TRBV20-1 among a few TRBV segments more frequent in patients than controls.

cDNA libraries of TCR beta carried unique molecular identifiers. TCRdb processed the PCR reads anew with MiXCR; each CDR3 protein has one entry. The sample lists roughly 800,000 distinct CDR3 sequences, about 57% seen once, with around 4.5% in the top ten. Their antigens remain unidentified. The sequenced sample consisted of blood. The receptors were sampled from a girl between 10 and 17 years old with multiple sclerosis.

The genes are TRBV20-1 and TRBJ2-4; D is undetermined. The end of the DNA is better explained by TRBJ2-7, so the J call may be wrong. From germline, CDR1 is DFQATT and CDR2 SNEGSKA (reference sequence). This CDR3 comprises 11 residues. CDR3 nucleotide sequence: TGCAGTGCTACCGGCAGCTACGAGCAGTACTTC. Translation gives CSATGSYEQYF.

As to this clonotype: Compared with germline, one end of the junction differs, possibly owing to a read error. The V gene is TRBV12-3 or TRBV12-4, the J gene TRBJ1-3; D is ambiguous. The CDR3 totals 11 residues. The DNA of the CDR3 is TGTGCCAGCAGTTTTGGAGACACCATATATTTT. It translates to CASSFGDTIYF.

The chain couples TRBV20-1 to TRBJ2-3, with D perhaps TRBD2 (6 bases). The ends were cut back, 3 bases at V and 0 bases at J, with 22 bases in the middle. Germline assignment: CDR1 DFQATT and CDR2 SNEGSKA (reference sequence). This CDR3 comprises 18 residues. The CDR3 sequence: CSASRSRRGRSSTDTQYF. The CDR3 DNA reads TGCAGTGCTAGTCGTTCCAGGCGGGGACGATCTAGCACAGATACGCAGTATTTT.

J is TRBJ1-1 and V is TRBV29-1, with 9 bases fitting TRBD1. Losses at the gene ends were 4 bases for V and 1 base for J; bases not matched to a gene: 7. Germline V gene sequence: CDR1 SQVTM, CDR2 ANQGSEA. The CDR3 is 15 amino acids. The CDR3 region is CSVVYRGPGNTEAFF. For the CDR3, the DNA is TGCAGCGTTGTCTACAGGGGGCCGGGGAACACTGAAGCTTTCTTT.

CDR3 nucleotides: TGCAGTGCCCGATCGGGGACAGGGGATGAAAAACTGTTTTTT. Protein sequence: CSARSGTGDEKLFF. The gene calls are TRBV20-1 and TRBJ1-4; 10 positions match TRBD1. The germline gives CDR1 DFQATT, CDR2 SNEGSKA (reference sequence). The CDR3 is made up of 14 amino acids. V shed 6 bases and J 6 bases; nucleotides not matched to a gene: 7.

The chain couples TRBV14 to TRBJ1-2; no reliable D call. Germline CDR1 is SGHDN and CDR2 is FVKESK. The V end lost 6 bases, the J end lost 8 bases, and 16 bases lay between the germline ends. The CDR3 spans 13 residues. The CDR3 DNA is TGTGCCAGCAGACACAGCCGGCTGGAGGGCTACACCTTC. Its translation: CASRHSRLEGYTF.

The chain combines TRBV6-6 with TRBJ2-4, with D possibly matching TRBD2 (5 bases). The germline V gene encodes CDR1 MNHNY and CDR2 SVGAGI (reference sequence). The CDR3 consists of 12 residues. V was trimmed by 6 bases and J by 13 bases, leaving 16 bases between them. CDR3 in DNA: TGTGCCAGCAGCCGCGAACGTAGGGAGCAGTACTTC. Protein: CASSRERREQYF.

V usage is TRBV15 and J usage is TRBJ2-1; 11 nucleotides agree with TRBD2. Germline V gene data show CDR1 as LNHNV and CDR2 as YYDKDF (reference sequence). The ends lost 2 bases at V and 7 bases at J; junction bases unmatched: 10. The CDR3 totals 17 residues. CDR3 sequence (DNA): TGTGCCACCAGCAGACGCCAGGCACTAGCGGGAGAGAATGAGCAGTTCTTC. This encodes CATSRRQALAGENEQFF.

This clonotype was seen a few times. CDR3 coding DNA: TGCGCCAGCAGACAACAGTTAATCTCCTACGAGCAGTACTTC. Translating it yields CASRQQLISYEQYF. The chain joins TRBV4-1 to TRBJ2-7; no clear D gene. This CDR3 has 14 amino acids. Germline CDR1 reads MGHRA; CDR2 reads YSYEKL. The V gene lost 6 bases and the J gene lost 0 bases, with 12 bases spanning the gap.

This chain's CDR3 is CATSREGGAAEQFF. For the CDR3, the DNA is TGTGCCACCAGCAGAGAAGGAGGGGCGGCTGAGCAGTTCTTC. V and J are TRBV15 and TRBJ2-1; TRBD2 is a possible D gene (6 bases). Germline lookup yields CDR1 LNHNV and CDR2 YYDKDF (reference sequence). Trimming pared 0 bases from V and 9 bases from J, leaving 12 bases between. This CDR3 is built from 14 residues.

The genes are TRBV11-2 and TRBJ2-1, with 14 bases aligning to TRBD2. The CDR3 runs to 16 residues. J was trimmed by 8 bases and V by 5 bases; bases with no gene match: 8. CDR1 and CDR2 (germline): SGHAT, FQNNGV. The DNA of the CDR3 is TGTGCCAGCAGCCCGCGGACTAGCGGGGGGTGGGATGAGCAGTTCTTC. Translation gives CASSPRTSGGWDEQFF.

This clonotype was detected a few times. As DNA, the CDR3 is TGCAGCGTTGACAGCCTAGCGGGGGGTACACTAGCCAAAAACATTCAGTACTTC. Translated: CSVDSLAGGTLAKNIQYF. The chain has TRBV29-1 and TRBJ2-4, with 11 bases fitting TRBD2. Germline values: CDR1 SQVTM, CDR2 ANQGSEA. Unmatched junction bases numbered 10, after V lost 3 bases and J lost 0 bases. CDR3 size: 18 residues.

This clonotype was seen more than once but under ten times. This chain joins TRBV20-1 and TRBJ2-7; TRBD2 aligns across 9 bases. Germline V lookup: CDR1 DFQATT, CDR2 SNEGSKA (reference sequence). The CDR3 length is 17 residues. V shed 2 bases and J 3 bases; nucleotides not matched to a gene: 14. The CDR3 region is CSARNVSGRPPIYEQYF. CDR3 DNA sequence: TGCAGTGCTAGAAATGTGAGCGGGAGGCCTCCCATCTACGAGCAGTACTTC.

This clonotype was found a few times. V usage is TRBV12-3 or TRBV12-4 and J usage is TRBJ2-3, with D possibly matching TRBD2 (6 bases). V lost 6 bases and J lost 4, with 17 bases in between. The CDR3 consists of 15 residues. The DNA for the CDR3 is TGTGCCAGCAGCCGGACTACACCGGGGTCAGATACGCAGTATTTT. This codes for CASSRTTPGSDTQYF.

The chain links TRBV6-5 to TRBJ2-3; tentative D call: TRBD1 (5 bases). Deletions cut 9 bases from V and 5 bases from J, with 15 bases between. The germline CDR1 and CDR2 sequences are MNHEY and SVGAGI. The CDR3 totals 13 residues. In DNA, the CDR3 is TGTGCCAGTAGAAAGGGGTCCAAAGATACGCAGTATTTT. Its translation: CASRKGSKDTQYF.

The rearrangement uses TRBV28 and TRBJ2-5, with a tentative D call TRBD1 (6 bases). The V gene lost 6 bases and the J gene lost 5 bases, with 19 bases spanning the gap. The CDR3 consists of 15 residues. Germline values: CDR1 MDHEN, CDR2 SYDVKM. The DNA for the CDR3 is TGTGCCAGCAGCCTTCCCGGGACACCAGACGAGACCCAGTACTTC. Protein product: CASSLPGTPDETQYF.

The chain recombines TRBV29-1 with TRBJ2-1, with 7 nucleotides matching TRBD2. The CDR3 length is 13 residues. Germline CDR1 SQVTM, CDR2 ANQGSEA. V dropped 6 bases and J dropped 8; count of bases not matched to a gene: 10. CDR3 in amino acids: CSVDLTLADEQFF. CDR3 nucleotides: TGCAGCGTCGACCTGACCCTAGCGGATGAGCAGTTCTTC.

DNA for the CDR3: TGTGCCAGTTCGCGGGGGCCCACCTACAATGAGCAGTTCTTC. Its translation: CASSRGPTYNEQFF. V and J are TRBV27 and TRBJ2-1, with D possibly TRBD2 on 7 matching bases. The CDR3 is made up of 14 amino acids. Trimming left V 9 bases short and J 2 bases short, with 14 bases between. Germline CDR1 is MNHEY and CDR2 is SMNVEV (reference sequence).

This clonotype has more than one count but fewer than ten. The V call is TRBV7-9, the J call TRBJ2-5; the D is unclear. This CDR3 region has 13 residues. V lost 5 bases to trimming and J lost 3 bases, with 10 bases between them. Germline assignment: CDR1 SEHNR and CDR2 FQNEAQ (reference sequence). CDR3 sequence (DNA): TGTGCCAGCAGCCAGACCCCGGAAGAGACCCAGTACTTC. It specifies CASSQTPEETQYF.

This clonotype was picked up a small number of times. V and J are TRBV10-3 and TRBJ2-7, with 9 bases identical to TRBD1. The CDR3 totals 14 residues. The germline CDR1 and CDR2 sequences are ENHRY and SYGVKD. The ends lost 3 bases at V and 4 bases at J; junction bases unmatched: 4. The CDR3 sequence is CAISDWDRVYEQYF. In DNA, the CDR3 is TGTGCCATCAGTGACTGGGACAGGGTTTACGAGCAGTACTTC.

This rearrangement joins TRBV7-2 to TRBJ2-3; 7 nucleotides match TRBD2. V lost 6 bases to trimming and J lost 2 bases; unmatched junction nucleotides: 23. This CDR3 spans 20 amino acids. Germline-derived CDR1 and CDR2 are SGHTA and FQGNSA. CDR3: CASRPSSNGGTAHYTDTQYF. Here the CDR3 DNA reads TGTGCCAGCAGACCTTCCTCTAACGGGGGGACGGCCCACTACACAGATACGCAGTATTTT.

The gene calls are TRBV3-1 and TRBJ1-5, with D tentatively TRBD1 (5 bases). This CDR3 has 13 amino acids. Germline-derived CDR1 and CDR2 are LGHDT and YNNKEL (reference sequence). Deletions cut 0 bases from V and 7 bases from J, with 7 bases between. The CDR3 reads CASSQERGQPQHF. Here the CDR3 DNA reads TGTGCCAGCAGCCAAGAGCGGGGGCAGCCCCAGCATTTT. The whole variable domain, remainder taken from reference TRBV3-1 and TRBJ1-5, is DTAVSQTPKYLVTQMGNDKSIKCEQNLGHDTMYWYKQDSKKFLKIMFSYNNKELIINETVPNRFSPKSPDKAHLNLHINSLELGDSAVYFCASSQERGQPQHFGDGTRLSIL.

This sequence joins TRBV9 and TRBJ2-2; the D is unclear. Germline V gene data show CDR1 as SGDLS and CDR2 as YYNGEE. V gave up 0 bases and J gave up 1 base, with 10 bases separating them. CDR3 length equals 16 residues. The CDR3, as DNA: TGTGCCAGCAGCGTAGAAGGCACCGAGAACACCGGGGAGCTGTTTTTT. Translating gives CASSVEGTENTGELFF.

The rearrangement links TRBV28 to TRBJ2-1; TRBD2 matches at 9 bases. Germline assignment: CDR1 MDHEN and CDR2 SYDVKM. V lost 4 bases, J lost 5 bases, and 3 bases stayed unmatched. The CDR3 runs 14 residues. The CDR3 nucleotides read TGTGCCAGCAGTTCTAGCGGGGAGAACAATGAGCAGTTCTTC. It specifies CASSSSGENNEQFF.

The chain employs TRBV7-2 and TRBJ2-7, with 7 positions matching TRBD1. V lost 3 bases and J lost 0; bases outside the gene matches: 8. There are 16 residues in the CDR3. The V gene's germline CDR1 is SGHTA and CDR2 FQGNSA. The CDR3 region has the DNA TGTGCCAGCAGCTTTGTTGGGCGGACAGGCTCCTACGAGCAGTACTTC. It is translated as CASSFVGRTGSYEQYF.

The gene calls are TRBV6-6 and TRBJ1-1; no definite D call. This CDR3 has 11 amino acids. V dropped 6 bases and J dropped 6 bases, with 8 bases sitting between them. Germline assignment: CDR1 MNHNY and CDR2 SVGAGI (reference sequence). CDR3 loop: CASRGIPEAFF. CDR3 sequence (DNA): TGTGCCAGCAGGGGGATACCTGAAGCTTTCTTT.

This chain connects TRBV6-6 to TRBJ2-4; D gene unclear. Matching the DNA end better, TRBJ2-7 makes the J call doubtful. The CDR3 contains 16 residues. CDR1 is MNHNY, CDR2 SVGAGI, per germline (reference sequence). In DNA form, the CDR3 reads TGTGCCAGCAGTTACTCCCCCGTCGGGCGACCCTACGAGCAGTACTTC. Protein: CASSYSPVGRPYEQYF.

This chain connects TRBV29-1 to TRBJ2-3, with a weak D call TRBD2 (5 bases). This CDR3 contains 13 residues. Germline V gene data show CDR1 as SQVTM and CDR2 as ANQGSEA. The germline V and J ends were trimmed by 7 bases and 6 bases, with 17 bases remaining between them. The DNA of the CDR3 is TGCAGCGCCCTGACGGCCCCGGGGGATACGCAGTATTTT. As protein: CSALTAPGDTQYF.

This clonotype appeared a few times. V gene TRBV5-1 combines with J gene TRBJ2-1; 13 nucleotides align to TRBD2. Germline values: CDR1 SGHRS, CDR2 YFSETQ. The CDR3 is 16 residues long. With 4 bases clipped from V and 8 bases from J, the junction kept 9 bases outside the gene matches. CDR3 region: CASSPVGTSGMYEQFF. CDR3 nucleotides: TGCGCCAGCAGCCCCGTAGGGACTAGCGGGATGTATGAGCAGTTCTTC. The full variable domain, rest sourced from reference TRBV5-1 and TRBJ2-1, is KAGVTQTPRYLIKTRGQQVTLSCSPISGHRSVSWYQQTPGQGLQFLFEYFSETQRNKGNFPGRFSGRQFSNSRSEMNVSTLELGDSALYLCASSPVGTSGMYEQFFGPGTRLTVL.

The chain couples TRBV15 to TRBJ2-7; 8 bases line up with TRBD1. The CDR3 covers 15 residues. Germline CDR1 LNHNV, CDR2 YYDKDF (reference sequence). The V gene end was trimmed by 5 bases and the J gene end by 1 base; junction bases not matched to a gene: 7. CDR3 bases: TGTGCCACCAGCCAGAGGACAGGGTCTTCCTACGAGCAGTACTTC. Encoded protein: CATSQRTGSSYEQYF.

The chain employs TRBV3-1 and TRBJ2-7; D ambiguous. Germline V gene lookup returns CDR1 LGHDT and CDR2 YNNKEL (reference sequence). The CDR3 contains 16 residues. The germline V and J ends were trimmed by 0 bases and 8 bases, with 20 bases remaining between them. The CDR3 region has the DNA TGTGCCAGCAGCCAAGATTTCACCCCAGATGGAAACAAGCAGTACTTC. Encoded protein: CASSQDFTPDGNKQYF.